This T cell receptor beta chain was documented in a study of shared clonotypes between healthy human individuals. Study results and caveats: Clonotype sharing among the donors was expected to vary with sequencing depth.

The junction had 16 bases not matched to a gene; V was cut back by 4 bases and J by 4 bases. Germline CDR1 reads SGDLS; CDR2 reads YYNGEE. This CDR3 has 17 amino acids. All donors qualified as healthy HIV-negative adults and had experienced no recent acute infections or vaccinations. A word on this clone: Its specificity is unknown.

Several immunoSEQ 96-well plates shared each subset's DNA, each plate a replicate. Sequencing used immunoSEQ multiplex PCR; TCRdb keeps in-frame clones, though not all of them. This sample yields around 1,000,000 clones, of which 70% to 85% are seen a single time; 0.89% belongs to the top ten. The receptor was derived from a man in his late teens or twenties in good health. Some clones in this sample may be carry-over from other donors' samples. This chain links TRBV9 with TRBJ2-5; 7 bases are a match to TRBD1. Source material: memory CD4+ T cells from PBMCs. Subset: CD45RA-negative fraction. The CDR3 region has the DNA TGTGCCAGCAGCCCAGAGTACAGGGGACGGGCTCGAGAGACCCAGTACTTC. Translated, it gives CASSPEYRGRARETQYF.